The clone carrying this T cell receptor (beta chain) was recorded once. Method: immunoSEQ multiplex PCR; TCRdb's copy keeps in-frame clones and lacks some. Of just under 45,000 clones listed, around nine tenths are singletons. The data belong to a study of T cell changes during pregnancy in multiple sclerosis. Deletions cut 8 bases from V and 4 bases from J, with 23 bases between. CDR1 is SQVTM, CDR2 ANQGSEA, per germline. This CDR3 has 15 amino acids. The TCR comes from a female donor with multiple sclerosis, enrolled in a pregnancy study. This chain connects TRBV29-1 to TRBJ2-5, with TRBD1 as a possible D gene (7 bases). The sample here was CD4+ T cells from peripheral blood mononuclear cells, taken in the first trimester of pregnancy. The CDR3 nucleotides read TGCAGCACGTCCCAGAGACAGGGAGGCGGAGAGACCCAGTACTTC. Translating gives CSTSQRQGGGETQYF.